The 18 T cell receptor beta chains listed next were all sequenced from one sample in a study of T cell changes during pregnancy in multiple sclerosis. Here immunoSEQ multiplex PCR was the method, and the copy in TCRdb shows in-frame clones only, minus some. The sample carries over 25,000 clones, approximately 91% recorded once. Source: CD8+ T cells from peripheral blood mononuclear cells, taken after pregnancy. These receptor sequences come from a female donor with multiple sclerosis, enrolled in a pregnancy study.

The chain carries TRBV28 and TRBJ2-1; possibly TRBD2 for D (6 bases). CDR1 and CDR2 (germline): MDHEN, SYDVKM. This CDR3 is 15 amino acids long. V was shortened by 5 bases and J by 3 bases, with 14 bases between the two germline ends. CDR3 protein: CASSQSRENYNEQFF. As DNA, the CDR3 is TGTGCCAGCAGTCAATCACGGGAGAACTACAATGAGCAGTTCTTC. The whole variable domain, filled in from reference TRBV28 and TRBJ2-1, reads DVKVTQSSRYLVKRTGEKVFLECVQDMDHENMFWYRQDPGLGLRLIYFSYDVKMKEKGDIPEGYSVSREKKERFSLILESASTNQTSMYLCASSQSRENYNEQFFGPGTRLTVL.

The rearrangement uses TRBV5-4 and TRBJ2-7; TRBD2 agrees at 7 bases. With 2 bases clipped from V and 7 bases from J, the junction kept 9 bases outside the gene matches. CDR3 length: 14 residues. CDR1 SGHNT and CDR2 YYREEE come from the germline V gene (reference sequence). The CDR3 DNA sequence: TGTGCCAGCAGCTTTAGGCAGGACGGGGGGGAGCAGTACTTC. As protein: CASSFRQDGGEQYF.

V usage is TRBV11-3 and J usage is TRBJ1-5; D perhaps matches TRBD1 (6 bases). Germline lookup yields CDR1 SGHNT and CDR2 YENEEA. V dropped 4 bases and J dropped 4 bases, with 11 bases sitting between them. This CDR3 region has 14 residues. The CDR3 DNA reads as TGTGCCAGCAGCTCGGACAGCGATAATCAGCCCCAGCATTTT. It codes for CASSSDSDNQPQHF.

The CDR3 is CASSYVGGSSYEQYF. Written as DNA, the CDR3 is TGTGCCAGCAGTTACGTCGGCGGGAGCTCCTACGAGCAGTACTTC. The rearrangement uses TRBV6-5 and TRBJ2-5, with TRBD2 identical over 7 bases. The J call may be in error: the DNA end matches TRBJ2-7 better. This CDR3 has 15 amino acids. CDR1 MNHEY and CDR2 SVGAGI come from the germline V gene.

The chain uses TRBV25-1 and TRBJ2-1; 9 bases align to TRBD2. CDR3 size: 13 residues. Germline loops: CDR1 MGHDK, CDR2 SYGVNS. V was pared by 6 bases and J by 7 bases, with 4 bases of the junction left unmatched. Here the CDR3 reads CASRAGGSNEQFF. The CDR3 DNA reads TGTGCCAGCAGGGCGGGAGGGTCGAATGAGCAGTTCTTC.

The genes are TRBV6-5 and TRBJ2-1; maybe TRBD2 (5 bases). V gave up 6 bases and J gave up 2 bases, with 11 bases separating them. The CDR3 runs to 14 residues. The germline V gene has CDR1 MNHEY and CDR2 SVGAGI. The DNA for the CDR3 is TGTGCCAGCAGCATAGCGTCGACCTACAATGAGCAGTTCTTC. As protein: CASSIASTYNEQFF.

The rearrangement joins TRBV27 to TRBJ1-5; the D gene is possibly TRBD1 (5 bases). V lost 3 bases and J lost 2, with 11 bases in between. Germline CDR1 reads MNHEY; CDR2 reads SMNVEV (reference sequence). This CDR3 has 15 amino acids. The CDR3, as DNA: TGTGCCAGCAGTTTGGCAGGGTTAGGCAATCAGCCCCAGCATTTT. This sequence encodes CASSLAGLGNQPQHF.

V usage is TRBV4-3 and J usage is TRBJ2-7; TRBD2 matches 8 bases. This CDR3 has 15 amino acids. V shed 1 base and J 4 bases; nucleotides not matched to a gene: 6. Germline CDR1 reads LGHNA; CDR2 reads YSLEER. The CDR3 region has the DNA TGCGCCAGCAGCCAAGGCCTCGCGGGAGGATACGAGCAGTACTTC. Amino acid sequence: CASSQGLAGGYEQYF.

The chain combines TRBV5-1 with TRBJ2-5, with TRBD1 matching 7 bases. In germline, CDR1 is SGHRS, CDR2 YFSETQ. With V trimmed by 0 bases and J by 1 base, 3 bases remained unmatched. This CDR3 comprises 15 residues. CDR3 residues: CASSLEGAPQETQYF. In DNA form, the CDR3 reads TGCGCCAGCAGCTTGGAGGGGGCCCCCCAAGAGACCCAGTACTTC.

The CDR3 reads CASSLLRENIQYF. CDR3 in DNA: TGTGCCAGCAGTTTATTACGGGAAAACATTCAGTACTTC. The chain uses TRBV27 and TRBJ2-4; D gene unclear. The CDR3 sequence is 13 residues long. Germline V gene data show CDR1 as MNHEY and CDR2 as SMNVEV (reference sequence). Trimming removed 1 base at V and 5 bases at J, with 6 bases between.

This clone was counted once. The V and J genes are TRBV27 and TRBJ2-5, with 9 bases that match TRBD2. The trim removed 3 bases at V and 2 bases at J, leaving 7 bases unmatched. The length of the CDR3 is 16 residues. CDR1 and CDR2 from the germline V gene are MNHEY and SMNVEV (reference sequence). Here the CDR3 reads CASSFRLAGPQETQYF. The CDR3 bases are TGTGCCAGCAGTTTTCGGCTAGCGGGACCACAAGAGACCCAGTACTTC.

The CDR3 DNA reads TGTGCCAGCAGCTTGGCTAGCGGGAACACCGGGGAGCTGTTTTTT. As protein: CASSLASGNTGELFF. This chain joins TRBV5-4 and TRBJ2-2; 7 bases agree with TRBD2. Per the germline V gene, CDR1 is SGHNT and CDR2 is YYREEE (reference sequence). There are 15 residues in the CDR3. Trimming cost V 0 bases and J 1 base; bases outside gene matches: 0.

V and J are TRBV4-3 and TRBJ2-7, with 9 bases fitting TRBD2. CDR3 length: 16 amino acids. J lost 6 bases, V lost 0 bases, and 9 bases had no gene match. Germline loops: CDR1 LGHNA, CDR2 YSLEER. The CDR3 region has the DNA TGCGCCAGCAGCCAAGAAAGAGGTAGCGGGAGTTCCGAGCAGTACTTC. Its translation: CASSQERGSGSSEQYF.

The V call is TRBV28, the J call TRBJ2-7, with 10 bases lining up with TRBD2. V shed 2 bases, J shed 0 bases, and the junction held 1 base outside the gene matches. This CDR3 is built from 15 residues. Germline CDR1 is MDHEN and CDR2 is SYDVKM. The DNA for the CDR3 is TGTGCCAGCAGTTTACTAGCGGGAGCCTCCTACGAGCAGTACTTC. It is translated as CASSLLAGASYEQYF.

This clone came up once. The CDR3 DNA sequence: TGCGCCAGCAGCAAAGGGAGGGAGGGTGGTGAAAAACTGTTTTTT. Protein product: CASSKGREGGEKLFF. The chain carries TRBV4-3 and TRBJ1-4; the D is unclear. CDR3 size: 15 residues. Germline V gene sequence: CDR1 LGHNA, CDR2 YSLEER. V lost 5 bases to trimming and J lost 7 bases, with 17 bases between them.

This chain uses TRBV19 with TRBJ1-3; D is undetermined. Trimming removed 6 bases at V and 2 bases at J, with 8 bases between. The CDR3 sequence is 13 residues long. The germline gives CDR1 LNHDA, CDR2 SQIVND (reference sequence). The CDR3 here is CASSIGTGNTIYF. The CDR3 DNA reads TGTGCCAGTAGCATTGGCACTGGAAACACCATATATTTT. Supplemented by reference TRBV19 and TRBJ1-3, the full variable domain reads DGGITQSPKYLFRKEGQNVTLSCEQNLNHDAMYWYRQDPGQGLRLIYYSQIVNDFQKGDIAEGYSVSREKKESFPLTVTSAQKNPTAFYLCASSIGTGNTIYFGEGSWLTVV.

This clone was observed once. The rearrangement joins TRBV4-3 to TRBJ2-3; 8 bases align to TRBD2. Per the germline V gene, CDR1 is LGHNA and CDR2 is YSLEER. V lost 1 base and J lost 2; bases outside the gene matches: 5. The CDR3 loop spans 16 amino acids. CDR3 amino acids: CASSQGGGRSTDTQYF. The CDR3 DNA follows: TGCGCCAGCAGCCAAGGAGGCGGGAGGTCCACAGATACGCAGTATTTT.

As regards this clone: This specimen includes other DNA sequences encoding the same CDR3. The chain joins TRBV7-9 to TRBJ1-2; a weak D match, TRBD1 (5 bases). V was pared by 4 bases and J by 5 bases, with 8 bases between. Germline values: CDR1 SEHNR, CDR2 FQNEAQ (reference sequence). This CDR3 is 12 amino acids long. CDR3 sequence: CASSYDSYGYTF. In nucleotides, the CDR3 is TGTGCCAGCAGCTATGACAGTTATGGCTACACCTTC.